Each of the 26 T cell receptor beta chains below was sequenced from the same sample in a study of blood T cell repertoires in COVID-19. Measured with immunoSEQ multiplex PCR; TCRdb has only the in-frame clones, and not every one. The sample consists of about 230,000 clones, around 81% of them appearing once. The sequencing sample was made of peripheral blood. The source of these receptors is a man aged 45-65 years with active or convalescent COVID-19.

The gene calls are TRBV6-1 and TRBJ2-7; D remains unclear. Per the germline V gene, CDR1 is MNHNS and CDR2 is SASEGT. V shed 2 bases and J shed 7 bases, with 9 bases lying between them. The CDR3 is 12 amino acids. The CDR3, as DNA: TGTGCCAGCAGTGAACCCCGGTGGGAGCAGTACTTC. It translates to CASSEPRWEQYF.

The chain uses TRBV5-1 and TRBJ1-1, with 7 positions matching TRBD1. This CDR3 is built from 14 residues. Looked up from germline, CDR1 is SGHRS and CDR2 is YFSETQ. Losses at the gene ends were 2 bases for V and 1 base for J; bases not matched to a gene: 2. The DNA of the CDR3 is TGCGCCAGCAGCTTTGGGACAGAGAACACTGAAGCTTTCTTT. This sequence encodes CASSFGTENTEAFF. Drawing the rest from reference TRBV5-1 and TRBJ1-1, the complete variable domain is KAGVTQTPRYLIKTRGQQVTLSCSPISGHRSVSWYQQTPGQGLQFLFEYFSETQRNKGNFPGRFSGRQFSNSRSEMNVSTLELGDSALYLCASSFGTENTEAFFGQGTRLTVV.

CDR3 nucleotides: TGTGCCAGTAAAATGGCGGCGGGGAACTCCTACGAGCAGTACTTC. This gives the protein CASKMAAGNSYEQYF. The chain uses TRBV19 and TRBJ2-7; perhaps TRBD2 as D (6 bases). The CDR3 length is 15 residues. The germline CDR1 and CDR2 sequences are LNHDA and SQIVND (reference sequence). With 7 bases removed from V and 0 bases from J, the gap between germline ends came to 16 bases.

V usage is TRBV27 and J usage is TRBJ1-2; the match to TRBD1 covers 9 bases. CDR3 size: 15 residues. Per germline, CDR1 MNHEY and CDR2 SMNVEV (reference sequence). The ends lost 2 bases at V and 5 bases at J; junction bases unmatched: 6. CDR3: CASSLRYGQGYGYTF. The CDR3 DNA follows: TGTGCCAGCAGTTTACGTTACGGACAGGGGTATGGCTACACCTTC.

This clone was seen a few times. CDR3 sequence reads: CASSETDRGTSPLHF. CDR3 sequence (DNA): TGTGCCAGCAGTGAAACGGACAGGGGAACTTCACCCCTCCACTTT. The chain employs TRBV6-4 and TRBJ1-6, with 9 bases identical to TRBD1. The junction had 6 bases not matched to a gene; V was cut back by 3 bases and J by 9 bases. The CDR3 runs 15 residues. Germline CDR1 is MRHNA and CDR2 is SNTAGT.

This rearrangement joins TRBV6-2 or TRBV6-3 to TRBJ1-1; possibly TRBD1 for D (6 bases). Germline lookup yields CDR1 MNHEY and CDR2 SVGEGT. Trimming removed 0 bases at V and 11 bases at J, with 13 bases between. The CDR3 consists of 13 residues. CDR3 loop: CASSYSSGVEAFF. The CDR3 nucleotides are TGTGCCAGCAGTTACTCTTCAGGGGTGGAGGCTTTCTTT.

This chain uses TRBV24-1 with TRBJ2-2; maybe TRBD2 (6 bases). The CDR3 length is 18 residues. V gave up 5 bases and J gave up 8 bases, with 26 bases separating them. CDR1 is KGHDR and CDR2 is SFDVKD in the germline V gene. CDR3 sequence (DNA): TGTGCCACCAGTGGGCTGACTAGACCCGCCCTTCTGATAGGGGAGCTGTTTTTT. This translates into CATSGLTRPALLIGELFF.

This clone was recorded a few times. This rearrangement joins TRBV3-1 (or the pseudogene TRBV3-2) to TRBJ2-6; tentative D call: TRBD2 (5 bases). The length of the CDR3 is 15 residues. From germline, CDR1 is LGHDT and CDR2 YNNKEL (reference sequence). V gave up 3 bases and J gave up 0 bases, with 6 bases separating them. CDR3 in DNA: TGTGCCAGCAGCCAGGACTCCTCTGGGGCCAACGTCCTGACTTTC. It specifies CASSQDSSGANVLTF.

The chain uses TRBV5-5 and TRBJ2-7; D remains ambiguous. The V end was cut by 0 bases, the J end by 4 bases, with 5 bases between. This CDR3 spans 12 amino acids. The germline gives CDR1 SGHKS, CDR2 YYEKEE (reference sequence). The CDR3, as DNA: TGTGCCAGCAGCTTGGTACTTTACGAGCAGTACTTC. Amino acids: CASSLVLYEQYF.

The chain's CDR3 is CASSPKTSGSSYNEQFF. The CDR3 DNA follows: TGTGCCAGCTCACCAAAGACTAGCGGGAGCTCCTACAATGAGCAGTTCTTC. The genes are TRBV18 and TRBJ2-1, with 12 bases fitting TRBD2. Germline V gene sequence: CDR1 KGHSH, CDR2 LQKENI. Germline trimming cut 2 bases from V and 0 bases from J; bases unmatched to any gene: 2. The CDR3 has 17 residues.

The rearrangement joins TRBV7-2 to TRBJ1-2; 10 bases are a match to TRBD1. Germline trimming cut 2 bases from V and 4 bases from J; bases unmatched to any gene: 7. The CDR3 has 16 amino acids. The V gene's germline CDR1 is SGHTA and CDR2 FQGNSA. The CDR3 DNA sequence: TGTGCCAGCAGCTTACTCGGGACAGGGGCATCCTATGGCTACACCTTC. This codes for CASSLLGTGASYGYTF.

The chain joins TRBV7-2 to TRBJ2-1; 7 bases align to TRBD1. The CDR3 is 12 amino acids. V was pared by 4 bases and J by 9 bases, with 3 bases of the junction left unmatched. The germline V gene has CDR1 SGHTA and CDR2 FQGNSA. The DNA of the CDR3 is TGTGCCAGCAGCTACACAGGGGTTGAGCAGTTCTTC. Encoded protein: CASSYTGVEQFF.

This clone showed up just a few times. The gene calls are TRBV6-4 and TRBJ2-1; TRBD2 matches at 9 bases. This CDR3 is 14 amino acids long. From germline, CDR1 is MRHNA and CDR2 SNTAGT. The V gene end was trimmed by 2 bases and the J gene end by 6 bases; junction bases not matched to a gene: 2. CDR3: CASSDVAGANEQFF. CDR3 nucleotides: TGTGCCAGCAGTGACGTAGCGGGGGCCAATGAGCAGTTCTTC.

The chain links TRBV2 to TRBJ1-1; perhaps TRBD1 as D (6 bases). Trimming stripped 5 bases from V and 5 bases from J, with 15 bases between. The CDR3 extends over 14 amino acids. Looked up from germline, CDR1 is SNHLY and CDR2 is FYNNEI. The CDR3 nucleotides read TGTGCCAGCAGTTTTCAGACAGGTGTGACTGAAGCTTTCTTT. This translates into CASSFQTGVTEAFF.

The chain joins TRBV30 to TRBJ1-6; no clear D gene. V dropped 0 bases and J dropped 8 bases, with 8 bases sitting between them. The CDR3 has 13 residues. The V gene's germline CDR1 is GTSNPN and CDR2 SVGIG (reference sequence). The CDR3 reads CAWSVVGDSPLHF. The CDR3 DNA follows: TGTGCCTGGAGTGTTGTAGGAGATTCACCCCTCCACTTT. Variable domain in full (rest from reference TRBV30 and TRBJ1-6): SQTIHQWPATLVQPVGSPLSLECTVEGTSNPNLYWYRQAAGRGLQLLFYSVGIGQISSEVPQNLSASRPQDRQFILSSKKLLLSDSGFYLCAWSVVGDSPLHFGNGTRLTVT.

The chain joins TRBV11-2 to TRBJ2-3; 8 bases match TRBD1. The CDR3 runs to 19 residues. With 6 bases clipped from V and 10 bases from J, the junction kept 27 bases outside the gene matches. CDR1 SGHAT and CDR2 FQNNGV come from the germline V gene. DNA for the CDR3: TGTGCCAGCAGAGAACCCCGATCCAGGGGGCGTCTTCTACAGGATTCGCAGTATTTT. It yields the protein CASREPRSRGRLLQDSQYF.

The chain recombines TRBV6-5 with TRBJ2-3, with 7 nucleotides matching TRBD1. V lost 7 bases to trimming and J lost 0 bases; unmatched junction nucleotides: 4. Germline CDR1 reads MNHEY; CDR2 reads SVGAGI. CDR3 length: 14 amino acids. CDR3 bases: TGTGCCAGCAAACCGGGACAGAGCACAGATACGCAGTATTTT. Amino acids: CASKPGQSTDTQYF.

The chain combines TRBV2 with TRBJ2-1; TRBD2 matches at 12 bases. The CDR3 is 16 amino acids. Trimming took 5 bases from V and 4 from J; bases not matched to a gene: 6. Germline V lookup: CDR1 SNHLY, CDR2 FYNNEI. CDR3 sequence: CASSIQLAGGYNEQFF. The CDR3 DNA reads as TGTGCCAGCAGTATCCAACTAGCGGGGGGTTACAATGAGCAGTTCTTC. The variable domain in full, with the rest retrieved from reference TRBV2 and TRBJ2-1, is EPEVTQTPSHQVTQMGQEVILRCVPISNHLYFYWYRQILGQKVEFLVSFYNNEISEKSEIFDDQFSVERPDGSNFTLKIRSTKLEDSAMYFCASSIQLAGGYNEQFFGPGTRLTVL.

CDR3 sequence reads: CASSPLAGGEYEQYF. The DNA for the CDR3 is TGTGCCAGCAGCCCCCTAGCGGGGGGGGAATACGAGCAGTACTTC. J is TRBJ2-7 and V is TRBV6-5, with 12 bases fitting TRBD2. With 6 bases clipped from V and 4 bases from J, the junction kept 7 bases outside the gene matches. Germline-derived CDR1 and CDR2 are MNHEY and SVGAGI. CDR3 size: 15 residues.

The chain combines TRBV10-3 with TRBJ1-2; weak D call: TRBD1 (5 bases). CDR1 is ENHRY and CDR2 is SYGVKD in the germline V gene. The length of the CDR3 is 12 residues. The V gene lost 5 bases and the J gene lost 2 bases, with 6 bases spanning the gap. The CDR3 spells CAISTGNYGYTF. Here the CDR3 DNA reads TGTGCCATCAGTACAGGCAACTATGGCTACACCTTC.

The gene calls are TRBV19 and TRBJ2-2; D is uncertain. V dropped 5 bases and J dropped 1 base, with 2 bases sitting between them. Germline CDR1 is LNHDA and CDR2 is SQIVND (reference sequence). CDR3 length equals 12 residues. CDR3 nucleotides: TGTGCCAGTAGTCTGAACACCGGGGAGCTGTTTTTT. This codes for CASSLNTGELFF.

The V and J genes are TRBV10-3 and TRBJ2-1, with a tentative D call TRBD2 (6 bases). The CDR3 contains 12 residues. Germline lookup yields CDR1 ENHRY and CDR2 SYGVKD. V was shortened by 8 bases and J by 6 bases, with 11 bases between the two germline ends. The CDR3 is CAIGGSRNEQFF. The CDR3 nucleotides are TGTGCCATCGGGGGGTCCCGCAATGAGCAGTTCTTC.

The V and J genes are TRBV28 and TRBJ1-2, with 7 bases lining up with TRBD1. J gave up 3 bases and V 7 bases, and 17 bases lay outside the gene matches. In germline, CDR1 is MDHEN, CDR2 SYDVKM. This CDR3 is 17 amino acids long. CDR3 nucleotides: TGTGCCAGCAAGGAAAGTGGGACGGGACAGATCTACTATGGCTACACCTTC. Translation: CASKESGTGQIYYGYTF.

The chain uses TRBV27 and TRBJ2-5, with 8 bases identical to TRBD1. Germline V gene lookup returns CDR1 MNHEY and CDR2 SMNVEV (reference sequence). Losses at the gene ends were 9 bases for V and 3 bases for J; bases not matched to a gene: 21. This CDR3 spans 18 amino acids. CDR3 DNA sequence: TGTGCCAGGCCCCCGAGGACAGGGTTGGGTTGGGGGGAAGAGACCCAGTACTTC. This sequence encodes CARPPRTGLGWGEETQYF.

Comments on this clone: Other DNA sequences in this specimen translate into the identical CDR3. The chain joins TRBV19 to TRBJ1-1, with D hard to call. Per germline, CDR1 LNHDA and CDR2 SQIVND (reference sequence). This CDR3 is built from 11 residues. Trimming stripped 5 bases from V and 2 bases from J, with 3 bases between. As DNA, the CDR3 is TGTGCCAGTAGTCAAAACACTGAAGCTTTCTTT. Protein sequence: CASSQNTEAFF.

The J gene is TRBJ2-3, the V gene TRBV28, with 7 bases lining up with TRBD2. The CDR3 is 15 residues long. The junction had 5 bases not matched to a gene; V was cut back by 5 bases and J by 0 bases. CDR1 and CDR2 from the germline V gene are MDHEN and SYDVKM. The CDR3 spells CASSDSGASTDTQYF. Here the CDR3 DNA reads TGTGCCAGCAGTGACAGCGGGGCTAGCACAGATACGCAGTATTTT.